This T cell receptor (beta chain) stems from a study of shared clonotypes between healthy human individuals. Profiling relied on immunoSEQ multiplex PCR, and the TCRdb table lists in-frame clones only, not all of them. Here the sample spans about 340,000 clones, around 67% being singletons. Whole-study findings and limits: Roughly 5% of naive CD4 clonotypes were common to several donors.

V gave up 4 bases and J gave up 4 bases, with 13 bases separating them. Germline V gene lookup returns CDR1 MNHNY and CDR2 SVGAGI (reference sequence). This CDR3 contains 14 residues. In regard to this clone: Its antigen is not identified.

This rearrangement joins TRBV6-6 to TRBJ1-2; unclear D gene. This receptor was obtained from a man younger than 40 in good health. The sequencing sample was made of memory CD4+ T cells sorted from blood. Subset meaning: CD45RA-negative fraction. CDR3 protein: CASSCGRKTYGYTF. The DNA of the CDR3 is TGTGCCAGCAGTTGTGGGAGAAAGACCTATGGCTACACCTTC.